The 2 T cell receptor beta chains presented below share a single source sample, sequenced in a study of Siglec-9 on CD8 T cells in melanoma. Assay: immunoSEQ multiplex PCR; the TCRdb copy retains only in-frame clones and omits some. The sample has 36,000 or so clones; about 80% are singletons. The sequencing sample was made of Siglec-9- CD8+ T cells sorted from blood. The receptors here all came from a human donor in good health.

The DNA for the CDR3 is TGCGCCAGCAGCTTGTACAGCGGGAGCTCCTACGAGCAGTACTTC. This encodes CASSLYSGSSYEQYF. The V call is TRBV5-1, the J call TRBJ2-7, with 8 positions matching TRBD2. This CDR3 is 15 amino acids long. Germline assignment: CDR1 SGHRS and CDR2 YFSETQ. Trimming removed 1 base from V and 0 bases from J; junction bases left unmatched: 3.

The chain recombines TRBV6-5 with TRBJ1-2; the D is unclear. Trimming pared 5 bases from V and 8 bases from J, leaving 6 bases between. Germline CDR1 reads MNHEY; CDR2 reads SVGAGI. This CDR3 has 10 residues. The CDR3 DNA follows: TGTGCCAGCAGTCAGTTGGGCTACACCTTC. This codes for CASSQLGYTF.